These 20 T cell receptor beta chains came from one sample sequenced in a study of T-cell reconstitution after alpha-beta-depleted transplantation in children. Molecular barcoding with unique molecular identifiers was used for the TCRbeta library. TCRdb reprocessed the PCR reads via MiXCR and lists one record per CDR3 protein. The sample contains around 500,000 distinct CDR3 sequences, approximately 13% of which appear only once. The source material was PBMCs from the stem cell graft donor, sampled from the stem cell graft. The receptors derive from a human donor who donated a stem cell graft to a child with combined immunodeficiency.

J is TRBJ2-5 and V is TRBV5-5; 11 bases map to TRBD2. The germline V gene has CDR1 SGHKS and CDR2 YYEKEE (reference sequence). The V and J ends lost 2 bases and 2 bases, in that order; junction bases with no gene match: 5. CDR3 length equals 16 residues. The CDR3 DNA is TGTGCCAGCAGCTTCCGACTAGCGGGGTGGCAAGAGACCCAGTACTTC. Translated: CASSFRLAGWQETQYF.

This clonotype was found a few times. The chain links TRBV30 to TRBJ2-6; D ambiguous. CDR1 and CDR2 from the germline V gene are GTSNPN and SVGIG (reference sequence). V lost 3 bases and J lost 0, with 18 bases in between. The CDR3 contains 18 residues. CDR3: CAWRPPRTLGSGANVLTF. The CDR3 DNA is TGTGCCTGGAGACCGCCCCGGACCCTAGGCTCTGGGGCCAACGTCCTGACTTTC.

This clonotype was observed many times. The V and J genes are TRBV20-1 and TRBJ1-5, with D perhaps TRBD1 (5 bases). The CDR3 is 13 amino acids. Germline CDR1 and CDR2: DFQATT and SNEGSKA (reference sequence). V lost 1 base and J 6 bases, leaving 10 bases between the germline ends. CDR3 nucleotides: TGCAGTGCTAGAGTTGGGGGAGCTCAGCCCCAGCATTTT. It yields the protein CSARVGGAQPQHF.

The rearrangement links TRBV5-1 to TRBJ2-7; D is ambiguous. This CDR3 is 14 amino acids long. Germline-derived CDR1 and CDR2 are SGHRS and YFSETQ. The V gene lost 2 bases and the J gene lost 2 bases, with 11 bases spanning the gap. The CDR3 reads CASSFRTATYEQYF. In DNA form, the CDR3 reads TGCGCCAGCAGCTTTAGAACAGCTACCTACGAGCAGTACTTC.

The chain joins TRBV12-3 or TRBV12-4 to TRBJ2-1; D is uncertain. The V end was cut by 6 bases, the J end by 7 bases, with 10 bases between. The CDR3 spans 12 residues. CDR3 region: CASSLHINEQFF. As DNA, the CDR3 is TGTGCCAGCAGCCTCCATATAAATGAGCAGTTCTTC.

This clonotype was observed a few times. This chain connects TRBV29-1 to TRBJ2-5; a possible D gene is TRBD2 (7 bases). Germline V gene lookup returns CDR1 SQVTM and CDR2 ANQGSEA. Trimming pared 6 bases from V and 4 bases from J, leaving 18 bases between. This CDR3 has 14 amino acids. CDR3 in amino acids: CSVTGREGVETQYF. The CDR3 DNA reads as TGCAGCGTCACGGGCAGGGAGGGGGTAGAGACCCAGTACTTC.

The table lists this clonotype with a few counts. V gene TRBV6-5 combines with J gene TRBJ1-6; TRBD1 is a possible D gene (5 bases). The germline gives CDR1 MNHEY, CDR2 SVGAGI. This CDR3 is built from 14 residues. Trimming pared 6 bases from V and 7 bases from J, leaving 13 bases between. DNA of the CDR3: TGTGCCAGCAGCTATGACAGATTGAATTCACCCCTCCACTTT. Protein sequence: CASSYDRLNSPLHF.

As concerns this clonotype: This clone may be a read error of a much larger clone one base away. The chain recombines TRBV2 with TRBJ2-1; either TRBD1 or TRBD2 may supply D (5 bases each). Trimming left V 11 bases short and J 8 bases short, with 16 bases between. The V gene's germline CDR1 is SNHLY and CDR2 FYNNEI. The CDR3 sequence is 12 residues long. The CDR3 reads CAGGRDWHEQFF. Written as DNA, the CDR3 is TGTGCCGGAGGCAGGGATTGGCATGAGCAGTTCTTC.

In this sample, this clonotype turned up many times. The V and J genes are TRBV7-8 and TRBJ2-7; no clear D gene. Germline V CDR1 and CDR2: SGHVS, FQNEAQ. Trimming took off 3 bases at V and 3 bases at J, with 6 bases between the two ends. CDR3 length: 12 amino acids. In DNA form, the CDR3 reads TGTGCCAGCAGCTTTTTTCTCTACGAGCAGTACTTC. Its protein product is CASSFFLYEQYF.

This clonotype was counted between two and nine times. J is TRBJ2-3 and V is TRBV5-1; 7 bases align to TRBD2. The CDR3 has 16 amino acids. CDR1 SGHRS and CDR2 YFSETQ come from the germline V gene. J gave up 1 base and V 4 bases, and 9 bases lay outside the gene matches. This CDR3 reads CASSLNPLAGTDTQYF. Written as DNA, the CDR3 is TGCGCCAGCAGCCTAAACCCGCTAGCGGGCACAGATACGCAGTATTTT.

This clonotype was counted only a few times. The chain employs TRBV5-1 and TRBJ1-6; maybe TRBD1 (5 bases). The CDR3 spans 14 residues. Germline V gene lookup returns CDR1 SGHRS and CDR2 YFSETQ. V dropped 4 bases and J dropped 9 bases, with 14 bases sitting between them. The CDR3 protein is CASSQGVNGSPLHF. The CDR3 DNA is TGCGCCAGCAGCCAAGGGGTTAACGGTTCACCCCTCCACTTT. Full variable domain (outside the CDR3, taken from reference TRBV5-1 and TRBJ1-6): KAGVTQTPRYLIKTRGQQVTLSCSPISGHRSVSWYQQTPGQGLQFLFEYFSETQRNKGNFPGRFSGRQFSNSRSEMNVSTLELGDSALYLCASSQGVNGSPLHFGNGTRLTVT.

This clonotype was counted only a few times. The CDR3 sequence: CASSPPGWTDTQYF. CDR3 DNA sequence: TGTGCCAGCTCACCCCCGGGGTGGACAGATACGCAGTATTTT. The chain uses TRBV18 and TRBJ2-3, with D possibly matching TRBD2 (5 bases). Germline CDR1 reads KGHSH; CDR2 reads LQKENI. CDR3 length equals 14 residues. Trimming removed 3 bases from V and 3 bases from J, with 10 bases in between.

The table lists this clonotype with a few counts. The J gene is TRBJ2-5, the V gene TRBV25-1, with D perhaps matching TRBD2 (6 bases). There are 11 residues in the CDR3. CDR1 is MGHDK and CDR2 is SYGVNS in the germline V gene. For the CDR3, the DNA is TGTGCGGCGGGGCTTGGCGGGACCCAGTACTTC. Translated, it gives CAAGLGGTQYF.

This clonotype was seen at least ten times. V is TRBV7-2 and J is TRBJ2-1; tentative D call: TRBD2 (6 bases). Trimming pared 5 bases from V and 6 bases from J, leaving 11 bases between. The CDR3 runs 13 residues. Germline values: CDR1 SGHTA, CDR2 FQGNSA. CDR3 sequence: CASSTLAVNEQFF. The CDR3 nucleotides read TGTGCCAGCAGCACCTTAGCGGTCAATGAGCAGTTCTTC.

This clonotype occurred many times. This chain uses TRBV7-9 with TRBJ2-7; TRBD2 matches 8 bases. Trimming cost V 0 bases and J 3 bases; bases outside gene matches: 4. CDR1 and CDR2 (germline): SEHNR, FQNEAQ (reference sequence). The CDR3 extends over 15 amino acids. CDR3 nucleotide sequence: TGTGCCAGCAGCTTAGCGAGCGGGAGTGACTACGAGCAGTACTTC. The encoded protein is CASSLASGSDYEQYF.

This clonotype was seen repeatedly, ten times or more. The chain carries TRBV4-3 and TRBJ2-2, with D tentatively TRBD1 or TRBD2 (5 bases each). Germline loops: CDR1 LGHNA, CDR2 YSLEER. This CDR3 is built from 14 residues. The V and J ends lost 0 bases and 6 bases respectively, with 8 bases between them. CDR3 sequence reads: CASSQDRGAGELFF. CDR3 bases: TGCGCCAGCAGCCAAGATCGAGGGGCCGGGGAGCTGTTTTTT.

This clonotype has only a few counts. V gene TRBV7-6 combines with J gene TRBJ1-1; D ambiguous. Germline values: CDR1 SGHVS, CDR2 FNYEAQ. The CDR3 consists of 13 residues. Trimming removed 5 bases from V and 6 bases from J, with 13 bases in between. CDR3 region: CASSPGVHAEAFF. CDR3 DNA sequence: TGTGCCAGCAGCCCCGGCGTTCACGCTGAAGCTTTCTTT.

V usage is TRBV19 and J usage is TRBJ2-7, with TRBD2 identical over 8 bases. Germline loops: CDR1 LNHDA, CDR2 SQIVND (reference sequence). V gave up 7 bases and J gave up 3 bases; unmatched junction bases: 8. This CDR3 has 14 residues. The CDR3, as DNA: TGTGCCAGTAACCCGGGACTAGAAATCTACGAGCAGTACTTC. Translated, it gives CASNPGLEIYEQYF.

This clonotype occurred many times. The V and J genes are TRBV6-2 or TRBV6-3 and TRBJ2-4; the match to TRBD1 covers 8 bases. The germline V gene has CDR1 MNHEY and CDR2 SVGEGT. This CDR3 has 13 amino acids. V shed 2 bases, J shed 9 bases, and the junction held 3 bases outside the gene matches. The CDR3: CASSYGDRSIQYF. CDR3 bases: TGTGCCAGCAGTTACGGGGACAGGAGCATTCAGTACTTC.

Only a few counts were recorded for this clonotype. The chain is built from TRBV20-1 and TRBJ1-2; TRBD1 is a possible D gene (6 bases). V was pared by 0 bases and J by 8 bases, with 10 bases between. This CDR3 is built from 12 residues. Looked up from germline, CDR1 is DFQATT and CDR2 is SNEGSKA (reference sequence). The CDR3 DNA sequence: TGCAGTGCTAGAGAAGCAGGGGAAGGCTACACCTTC. This encodes CSAREAGEGYTF.